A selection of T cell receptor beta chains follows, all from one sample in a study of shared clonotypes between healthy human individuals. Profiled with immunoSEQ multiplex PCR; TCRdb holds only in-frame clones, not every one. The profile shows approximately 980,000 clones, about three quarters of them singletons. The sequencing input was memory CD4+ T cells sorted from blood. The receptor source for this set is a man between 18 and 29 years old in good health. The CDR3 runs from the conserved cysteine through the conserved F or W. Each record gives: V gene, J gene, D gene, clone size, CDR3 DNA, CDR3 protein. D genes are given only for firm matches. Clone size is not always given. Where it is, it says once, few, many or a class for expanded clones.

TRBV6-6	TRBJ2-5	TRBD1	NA	TGTGCCAGCAGGGACAGGGGGGGAGGCCAAGAGACCCAGTACTTC	CASRDRGGGQETQYF
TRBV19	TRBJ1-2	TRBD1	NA	TGTGCCAGTAGTATTGGACAGGGGACGGATGGCTACACCTTC	CASSIGQGTDGYTF
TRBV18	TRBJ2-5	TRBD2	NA	TGTGCCAGCTCACCAGGACTAGCCGAAGAGACCCAGTACTTC	CASSPGLAEETQYF
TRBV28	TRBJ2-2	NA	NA	TGTGCCAGCACCCATCCCGGCTCAGGTTCCGGGGAGCTGTTTTTT	CASTHPGSGSGELFF
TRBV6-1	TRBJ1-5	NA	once	TGTGCCAGCAGTGAAGCTCGGAAACACTACCTTAGCAATCAGCCCCAGCATTTT	CASSEARKHYLSNQPQHF
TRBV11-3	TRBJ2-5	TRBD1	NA	TGTGCCAGCAGCTCCTGGACAGGGGATGAAGGAGAGACCCAGTACTTC	CASSSWTGDEGETQYF
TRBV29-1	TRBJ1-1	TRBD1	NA	TGCAGCGGAAGACAGGGGGCGGATGAAGCTTTCTTT	CSGRQGADEAFF
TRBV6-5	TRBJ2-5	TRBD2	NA	TGTGCCAGCAGTTACTCTCGACCGGGACTAGCAGAGACCCAGTACTTC	CASSYSRPGLAETQYF
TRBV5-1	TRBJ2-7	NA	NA	TGCGCCAGCAGCCATAATGTCGTGGGGGGCTACGAGCAGTACTTC	CASSHNVVGGYEQYF
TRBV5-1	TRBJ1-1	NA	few	TGCGCCAGCAGTGAACAGGGAGGTCTGGTCACTGAAGCTTTCTTT	CASSEQGGLVTEAFF
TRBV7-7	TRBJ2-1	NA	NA	TGTGCTAGCAGTCGGGAATCCTACAATGAGCAGTTCTTC	CASSRESYNEQFF
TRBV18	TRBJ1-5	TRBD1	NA	TGTGCCAGCTCACCGCAGGGGGCTTACAATCAGCCCCAGCATTTT	CASSPQGAYNQPQHF
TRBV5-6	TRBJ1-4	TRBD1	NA	TGTGCCAGCAGCTGGGGGGACAGGAGCGAAAAACTGTTTTTT	CASSWGDRSEKLFF